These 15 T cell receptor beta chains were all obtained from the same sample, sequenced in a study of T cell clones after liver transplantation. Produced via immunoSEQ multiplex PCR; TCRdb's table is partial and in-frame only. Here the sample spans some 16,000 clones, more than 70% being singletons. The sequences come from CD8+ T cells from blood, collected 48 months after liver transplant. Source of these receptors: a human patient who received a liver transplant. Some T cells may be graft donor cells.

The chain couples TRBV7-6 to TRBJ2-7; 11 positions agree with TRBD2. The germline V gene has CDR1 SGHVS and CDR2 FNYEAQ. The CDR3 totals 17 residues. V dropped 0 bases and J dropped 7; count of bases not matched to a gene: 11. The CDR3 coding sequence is TGTGCCAGCAGCTTAGCGGCCGGGACTAGCGGTCGAGGTGAGCAGTACTTC. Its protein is CASSLAAGTSGRGEQYF.

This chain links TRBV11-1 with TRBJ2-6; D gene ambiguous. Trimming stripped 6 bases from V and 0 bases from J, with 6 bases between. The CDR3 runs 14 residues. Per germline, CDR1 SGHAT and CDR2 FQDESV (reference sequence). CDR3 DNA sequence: TGTGCCAGCAGGGCTCCCTCTGGGGCCAACGTCCTGACTTTC. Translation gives CASRAPSGANVLTF.

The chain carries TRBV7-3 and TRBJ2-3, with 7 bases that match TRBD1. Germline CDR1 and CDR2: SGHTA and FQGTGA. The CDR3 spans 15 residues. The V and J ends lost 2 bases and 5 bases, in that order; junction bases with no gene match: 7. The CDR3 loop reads CASSLWVGGGDTQYF. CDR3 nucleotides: TGTGCCAGCAGCTTATGGGTAGGGGGCGGAGATACGCAGTATTTT.

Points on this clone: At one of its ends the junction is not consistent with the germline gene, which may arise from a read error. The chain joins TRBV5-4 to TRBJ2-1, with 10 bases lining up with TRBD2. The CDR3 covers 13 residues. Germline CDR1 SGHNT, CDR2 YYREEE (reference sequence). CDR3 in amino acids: CGGALAGDNEQFF. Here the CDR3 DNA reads TGCGGAGGGGCGCTAGCGGGGGACAATGAGCAGTTCTTC.

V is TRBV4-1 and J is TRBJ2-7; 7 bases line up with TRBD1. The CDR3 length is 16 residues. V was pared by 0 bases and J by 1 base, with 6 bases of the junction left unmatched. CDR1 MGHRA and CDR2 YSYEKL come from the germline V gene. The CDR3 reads CASSQDPQGYSYEQYF. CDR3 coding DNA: TGCGCCAGCAGCCAAGATCCACAGGGGTATTCCTACGAGCAGTACTTC.

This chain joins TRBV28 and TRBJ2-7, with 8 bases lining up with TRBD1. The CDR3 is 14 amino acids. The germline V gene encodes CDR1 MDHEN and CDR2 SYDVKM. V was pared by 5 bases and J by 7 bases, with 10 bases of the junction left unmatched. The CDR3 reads CASSLPGTGPEQYF. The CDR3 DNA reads TGTGCCAGCAGTCTCCCCGGGACAGGCCCTGAGCAGTACTTC.

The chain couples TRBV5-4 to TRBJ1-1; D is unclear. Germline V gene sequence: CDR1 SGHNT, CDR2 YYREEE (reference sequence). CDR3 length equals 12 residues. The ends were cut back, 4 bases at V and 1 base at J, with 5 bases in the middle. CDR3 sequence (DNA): TGTGCCAGCAGCCCGGGGAACACTGAAGCTTTCTTT. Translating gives CASSPGNTEAFF.

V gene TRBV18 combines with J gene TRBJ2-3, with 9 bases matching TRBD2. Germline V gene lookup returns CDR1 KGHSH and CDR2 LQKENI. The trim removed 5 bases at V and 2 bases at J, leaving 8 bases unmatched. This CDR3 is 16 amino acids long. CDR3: CASSSYSGGLTDTQYF. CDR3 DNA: TGTGCCAGCTCATCCTATAGCGGGGGACTCACAGATACGCAGTATTTT.

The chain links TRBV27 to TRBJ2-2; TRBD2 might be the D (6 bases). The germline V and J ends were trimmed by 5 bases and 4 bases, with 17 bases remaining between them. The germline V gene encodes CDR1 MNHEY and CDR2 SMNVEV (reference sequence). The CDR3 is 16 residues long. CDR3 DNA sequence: TGTGCCAGCAGTGCGCCCGCGGGACCGAGCACCGGGGAGCTGTTTTTT. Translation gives CASSAPAGPSTGELFF.

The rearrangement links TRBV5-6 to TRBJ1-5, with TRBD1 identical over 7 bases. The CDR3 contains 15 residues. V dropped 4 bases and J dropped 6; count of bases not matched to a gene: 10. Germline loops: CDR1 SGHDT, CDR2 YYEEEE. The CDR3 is CASSALGGVGQPQHF. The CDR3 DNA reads TGTGCCAGCAGCGCGTTAGGGGGCGTTGGTCAGCCCCAGCATTTT.

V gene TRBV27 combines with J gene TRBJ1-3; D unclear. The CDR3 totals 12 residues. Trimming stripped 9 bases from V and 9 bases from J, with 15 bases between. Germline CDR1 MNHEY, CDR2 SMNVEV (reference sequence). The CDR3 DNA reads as TGTGCCAGTCGGGATCCCGGCGGCACCATATATTTT. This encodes CASRDPGGTIYF.

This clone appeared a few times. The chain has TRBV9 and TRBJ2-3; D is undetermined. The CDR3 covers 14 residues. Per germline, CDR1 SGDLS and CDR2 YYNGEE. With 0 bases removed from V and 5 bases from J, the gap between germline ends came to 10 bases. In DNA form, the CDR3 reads TGTGCCAGCAGCGTAGAGTTGAGTATAGATACGCAGTATTTT. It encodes CASSVELSIDTQYF.

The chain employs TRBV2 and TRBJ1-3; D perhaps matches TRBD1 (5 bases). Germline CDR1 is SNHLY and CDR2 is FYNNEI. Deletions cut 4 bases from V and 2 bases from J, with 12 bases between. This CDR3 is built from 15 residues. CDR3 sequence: CASSGLAGTGNTIYF. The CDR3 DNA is TGTGCCAGCAGTGGGCTGGCAGGGACTGGAAACACCATATATTTT.

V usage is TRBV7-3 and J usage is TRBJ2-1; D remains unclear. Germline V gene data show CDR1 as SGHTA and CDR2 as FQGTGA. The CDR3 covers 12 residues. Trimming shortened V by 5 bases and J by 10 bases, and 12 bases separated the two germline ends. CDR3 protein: CASSPNTGEQFF. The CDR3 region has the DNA TGTGCCAGCAGCCCAAATACCGGGGAGCAGTTCTTC.

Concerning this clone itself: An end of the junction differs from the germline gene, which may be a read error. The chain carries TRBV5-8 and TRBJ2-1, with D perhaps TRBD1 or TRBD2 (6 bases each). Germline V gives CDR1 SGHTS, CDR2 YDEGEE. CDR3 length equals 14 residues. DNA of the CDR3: TGTGCCAGAAGCTTGAGGGGGGACTCCAATGAGCAGTTCTTC. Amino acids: CARSLRGDSNEQFF.